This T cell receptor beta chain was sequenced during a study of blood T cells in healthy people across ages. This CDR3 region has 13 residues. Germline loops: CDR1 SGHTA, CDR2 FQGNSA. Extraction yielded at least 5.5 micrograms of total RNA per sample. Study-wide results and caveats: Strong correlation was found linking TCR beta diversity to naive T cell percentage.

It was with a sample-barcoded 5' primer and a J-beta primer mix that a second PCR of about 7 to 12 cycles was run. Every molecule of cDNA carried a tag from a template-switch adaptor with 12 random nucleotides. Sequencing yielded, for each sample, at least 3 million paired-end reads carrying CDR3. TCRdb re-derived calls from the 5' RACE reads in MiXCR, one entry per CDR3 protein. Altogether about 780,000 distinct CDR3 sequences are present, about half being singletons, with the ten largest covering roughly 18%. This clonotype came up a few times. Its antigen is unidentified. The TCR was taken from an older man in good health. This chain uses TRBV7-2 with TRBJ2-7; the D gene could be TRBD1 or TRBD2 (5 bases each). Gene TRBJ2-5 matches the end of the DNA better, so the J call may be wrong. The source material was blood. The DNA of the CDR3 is TGTGCCAGCAGCCCCCGGGACCGGGAGACCCAGTACTTC. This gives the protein CASSPRDRETQYF.